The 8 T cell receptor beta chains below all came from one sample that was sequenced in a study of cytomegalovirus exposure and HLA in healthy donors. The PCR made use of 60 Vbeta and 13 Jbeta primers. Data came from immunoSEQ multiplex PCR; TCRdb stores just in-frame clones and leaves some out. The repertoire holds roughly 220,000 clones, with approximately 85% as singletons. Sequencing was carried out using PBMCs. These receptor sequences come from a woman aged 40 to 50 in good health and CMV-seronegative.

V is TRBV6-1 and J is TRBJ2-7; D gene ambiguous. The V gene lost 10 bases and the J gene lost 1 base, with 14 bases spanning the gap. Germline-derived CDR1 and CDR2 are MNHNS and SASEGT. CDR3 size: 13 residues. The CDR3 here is CAITGSSSYEQYF. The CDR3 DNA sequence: TGTGCCATTACCGGGTCCTCTTCCTACGAGCAGTACTTC.

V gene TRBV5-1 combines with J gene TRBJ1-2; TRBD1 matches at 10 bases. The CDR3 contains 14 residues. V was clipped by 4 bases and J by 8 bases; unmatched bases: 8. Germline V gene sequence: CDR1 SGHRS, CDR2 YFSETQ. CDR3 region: CASSIRQGARGYTF. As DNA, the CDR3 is TGCGCCAGCAGCATAAGACAGGGGGCGCGCGGCTACACCTTC.

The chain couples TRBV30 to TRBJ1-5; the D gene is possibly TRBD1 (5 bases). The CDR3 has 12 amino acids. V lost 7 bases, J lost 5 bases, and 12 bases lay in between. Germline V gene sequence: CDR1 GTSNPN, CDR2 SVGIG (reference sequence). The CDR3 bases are TGTGCCTCGGGTCCAGGGCATCAGCCCCAGCATTTT. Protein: CASGPGHQPQHF.

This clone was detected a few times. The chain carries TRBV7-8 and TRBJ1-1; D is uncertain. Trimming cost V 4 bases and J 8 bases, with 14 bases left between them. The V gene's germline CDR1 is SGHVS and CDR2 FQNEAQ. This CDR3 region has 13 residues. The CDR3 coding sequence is TGTGCCAGCAGCTCTAGCCGGGGATTGGAAGCTTTCTTT. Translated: CASSSSRGLEAFF.

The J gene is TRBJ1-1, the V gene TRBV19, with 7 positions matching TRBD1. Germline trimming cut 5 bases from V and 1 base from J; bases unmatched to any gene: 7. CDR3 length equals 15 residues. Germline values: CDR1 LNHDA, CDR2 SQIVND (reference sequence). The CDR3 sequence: CASSLWTGANTEAFF. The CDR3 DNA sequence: TGTGCCAGTAGTCTCTGGACAGGAGCGAACACTGAAGCTTTCTTT. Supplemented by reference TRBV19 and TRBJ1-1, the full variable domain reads DGGITQSPKYLFRKEGQNVTLSCEQNLNHDAMYWYRQDPGQGLRLIYYSQIVNDFQKGDIAEGYSVSREKKESFPLTVTSAQKNPTAFYLCASSLWTGANTEAFFGQGTRLTVV.

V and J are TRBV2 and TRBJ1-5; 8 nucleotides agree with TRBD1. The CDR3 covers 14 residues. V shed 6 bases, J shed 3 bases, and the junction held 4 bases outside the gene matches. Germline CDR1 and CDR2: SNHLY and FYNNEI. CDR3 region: CASRPTGDNQPQHF. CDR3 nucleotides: TGTGCCAGCAGACCGACAGGGGACAATCAGCCCCAGCATTTT.

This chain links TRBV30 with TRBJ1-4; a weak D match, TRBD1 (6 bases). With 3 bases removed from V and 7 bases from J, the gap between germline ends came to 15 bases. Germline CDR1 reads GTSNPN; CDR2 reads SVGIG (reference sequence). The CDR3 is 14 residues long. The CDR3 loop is CAWRERGYGEKLFF. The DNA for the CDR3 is TGTGCCTGGAGGGAAAGGGGGTACGGTGAAAAACTGTTTTTT.

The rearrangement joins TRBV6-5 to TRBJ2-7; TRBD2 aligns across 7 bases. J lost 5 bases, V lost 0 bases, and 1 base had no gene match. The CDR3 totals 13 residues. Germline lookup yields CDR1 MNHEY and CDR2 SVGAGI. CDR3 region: CASSYSSGNEQYF. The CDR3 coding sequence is TGTGCCAGCAGTTACTCGAGCGGGAACGAGCAGTACTTC.